The next 8 T cell receptor beta chains were all read from a single sample in a study of CD8 T cells in Susac syndrome. cDNA came from about 0.46 to 1 ug RNA primed by random hexamers. TCRdb analysed the immunoSEQ multiplex PCR reads with MiXCR anew, one entry per CDR3 protein. This sample has approximately 49,000 distinct CDR3 sequences, with approximately 95% found just once. Sequenced material: CD8+ T cells from PBMCs. The receptors shown here come from a human donor with Susac syndrome.

The rearrangement joins TRBV9 to TRBJ1-6; TRBD1 matches 9 bases. Germline V gene data show CDR1 as SGDLS and CDR2 as YYNGEE. Trimming at V came to 4 bases and at J to 7 bases, leaving 6 bases not matched to a gene. This CDR3 is 15 amino acids long. The CDR3 coding sequence is TGTGCCAGCAGCTCGGCCGGGACAGGGAATTCACCCCTCCACTTT. This sequence encodes CASSSAGTGNSPLHF.

V usage is TRBV6-1 and J usage is TRBJ2-2; D remains ambiguous. Germline loops: CDR1 MNHNS, CDR2 SASEGT. Trimming removed 6 bases from V and 0 bases from J, with 17 bases in between. The CDR3 spans 17 residues. CDR3 DNA: TGTGCCAGCAGAAAACCTGACACAAAGACGAACACCGGGGAGCTGTTTTTT. Translated: CASRKPDTKTNTGELFF.

In DNA form, the CDR3 reads TGTGCCAGCAGCCACGGCTCCTACAATGAGCAGTTCTTC. Amino acids: CASSHGSYNEQFF. The rearrangement links TRBV3-1 to TRBJ2-1; D is ambiguous. The V and J ends lost 3 bases and 0 bases respectively, with 3 bases between them. The germline V gene encodes CDR1 LGHDT and CDR2 YNNKEL (reference sequence). The CDR3 consists of 13 residues.

This chain links TRBV20-1 with TRBJ2-3; 8 nucleotides line up with TRBD1. CDR1 DFQATT and CDR2 SNEGSKA come from the germline V gene (reference sequence). V dropped 2 bases and J dropped 0; count of bases not matched to a gene: 10. This CDR3 has 17 residues. The DNA of the CDR3 is TGCAGTGCTAGATCGGGCGACAGGGGCGTTAGCACAGATACGCAGTATTTT. This codes for CSARSGDRGVSTDTQYF.

The gene calls are TRBV20-1 and TRBJ1-2; 7 bases match TRBD1. CDR3 length: 12 residues. In germline, CDR1 is DFQATT, CDR2 SNEGSKA (reference sequence). V was pared by 6 bases and J by 6 bases, with 7 bases of the junction left unmatched. CDR3 nucleotides: TGCAGTGCGTCACGACAGGGCCATGGCTACACCTTC. Translating it yields CSASRQGHGYTF.

The gene calls are TRBV6-5 and TRBJ2-1; D is uncertain. The CDR3 totals 14 residues. Germline values: CDR1 MNHEY, CDR2 SVGAGI. Trimming left V 6 bases short and J 0 bases short, with 9 bases between. CDR3 residues: CASSLDSSYNEQFF. The DNA for the CDR3 is TGTGCCAGCAGCCTTGATAGCTCCTACAATGAGCAGTTCTTC.

The chain recombines TRBV20-1 with TRBJ1-5; D may be TRBD1 (5 bases). The germline V and J ends were trimmed by 6 bases and 2 bases, with 8 bases remaining between them. The CDR3 totals 12 residues. The germline CDR1 and CDR2 sequences are DFQATT and SNEGSKA (reference sequence). Written as DNA, the CDR3 is TGCAGTGCGTTACAGGGCAATCAGCCCCAGCATTTT. Encoded protein: CSALQGNQPQHF.

The sample holds one count of this clonotype. V is TRBV7-9 and J is TRBJ2-7, with a possible D match to TRBD1 (5 bases). The germline V gene encodes CDR1 SEHNR and CDR2 FQNEAQ (reference sequence). Trimming shortened V by 5 bases and J by 2 bases, and 13 bases separated the two germline ends. The CDR3 has 14 amino acids. In nucleotides, the CDR3 is TGTGCCAGCAGCCACCCAGACAGAGCCTACGAGCAGTACTTC. Residues: CASSHPDRAYEQYF.